This TCR beta chain was identified during a study of blood T cell repertoires in COVID-19. The data were produced by immunoSEQ multiplex PCR, yet TCRdb's version contains in-frame clones alone and is incomplete. The table lists a few hundred thousand clones, about 90% of them singletons. Sequences were obtained from peripheral blood. The TCR was taken from a woman aged 45-65 years who had recovered from COVID-19.

CDR3 amino acids: CASSQTGTSGSSYEQYF. DNA for the CDR3: TGTGCCAGCAGCCAAACCGGGACTAGCGGGTCCTCCTACGAGCAGTACTTC. The chain links TRBV4-2 to TRBJ2-7, with 12 bases lining up with TRBD2. The CDR3 is 17 amino acids. V gave up 2 bases and J gave up 0 bases; unmatched junction bases: 5. Germline CDR1 reads LGHNA; CDR2 reads YNFKEQ.